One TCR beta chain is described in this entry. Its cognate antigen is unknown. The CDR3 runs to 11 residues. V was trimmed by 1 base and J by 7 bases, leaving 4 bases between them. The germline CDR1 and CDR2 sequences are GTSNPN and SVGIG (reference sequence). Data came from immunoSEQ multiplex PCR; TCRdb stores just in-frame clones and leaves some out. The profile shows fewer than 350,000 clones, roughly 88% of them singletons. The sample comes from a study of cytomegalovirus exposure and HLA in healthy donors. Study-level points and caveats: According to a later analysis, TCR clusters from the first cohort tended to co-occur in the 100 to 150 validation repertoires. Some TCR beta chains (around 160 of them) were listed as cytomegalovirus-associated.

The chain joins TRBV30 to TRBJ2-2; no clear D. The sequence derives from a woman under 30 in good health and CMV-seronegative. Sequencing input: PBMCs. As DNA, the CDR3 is TGTGCCTGGAGTGCGTACGGGGAGCTGTTTTTT. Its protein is CAWSAYGELFF.